Following are 6 T cell receptor beta chains from one sample sequenced in a study of blood T cell repertoires in COVID-19. The method was immunoSEQ multiplex PCR; TCRdb's version includes in-frame clones alone and lacks a portion of them. Among about 94,000 clones listed, about 80% were seen once. The material sequenced was peripheral blood. Receptors originate from a human donor in a cohort sampled during active COVID-19.

Details on this clone: The same CDR3 can be traced to other DNA sequences in this sample. The chain recombines TRBV9 with TRBJ1-1; no definite D call. The CDR3 has 15 amino acids. Germline V CDR1 and CDR2: SGDLS, YYNGEE. Trimming left V 0 bases short and J 0 bases short, with 9 bases between. CDR3 DNA sequence: TGTGCCAGCAGCGTAGCTCCGGGGATGAACACTGAAGCTTTCTTT. Translating gives CASSVAPGMNTEAFF.

The rearrangement uses TRBV6-5 and TRBJ2-6; D is uncertain. CDR1 is MNHEY and CDR2 is SVGAGI in the germline V gene. V lost 6 bases, J lost 1 base, and 10 bases lay in between. The CDR3 consists of 15 residues. CDR3 loop: CASRSLGSGANVLTF. DNA for the CDR3: TGTGCCAGCAGATCCCTCGGGTCTGGGGCCAACGTCCTGACTTTC.

The CDR3 DNA reads TGCGCCAGCGGGGCGGGAGGAACAGATACGCAGTATTTT. Translating gives CASGAGGTDTQYF. The V and J genes are TRBV5-1 and TRBJ2-3; 8 nucleotides align to TRBD2. CDR3 length equals 13 residues. V was clipped by 7 bases and J by 3 bases; unmatched bases: 4. In germline, CDR1 is SGHRS, CDR2 YFSETQ.

The chain joins TRBV19 to TRBJ2-7; TRBD1 might be the D (5 bases). CDR3 size: 17 residues. Trimming pared 5 bases from V and 6 bases from J, leaving 26 bases between. The V gene's germline CDR1 is LNHDA and CDR2 SQIVND (reference sequence). The CDR3 reads CASSSTRYWTQPSEQYF. The CDR3 DNA reads TGTGCCAGTAGTTCAACGAGATATTGGACACAACCCTCCGAGCAGTACTTC. Full variable domain (outside the CDR3, taken from reference TRBV19 and TRBJ2-7): DGGITQSPKYLFRKEGQNVTLSCEQNLNHDAMYWYRQDPGQGLRLIYYSQIVNDFQKGDIAEGYSVSREKKESFPLTVTSAQKNPTAFYLCASSSTRYWTQPSEQYFGPGTRLTVT.

The rearrangement uses TRBV19 and TRBJ2-6; 8 bases fit TRBD1. Looked up from germline, CDR1 is LNHDA and CDR2 is SQIVND (reference sequence). The CDR3 consists of 18 residues. J gave up 0 bases and V 7 bases, and 11 bases lay outside the gene matches. This chain's CDR3 is CASTPSTGVNSGANVLTF. The CDR3 bases are TGTGCCAGTACCCCGTCGACAGGGGTTAACTCTGGGGCCAACGTCCTGACTTTC.

The chain carries TRBV6-5 and TRBJ2-7; 11 bases match TRBD1. With 7 bases clipped from V and 2 bases from J, the junction kept 4 bases outside the gene matches. CDR1 and CDR2 (germline): MNHEY, SVGAGI. This CDR3 region has 14 residues. CDR3 nucleotides: TGTGCCAGCAACCCGGGACAGGGGGCCTACGAGCAGTACTTC. Translating it yields CASNPGQGAYEQYF.